These T cell receptor beta chains were read from a single sample in a study of blood T cell repertoires in COVID-19. Method: immunoSEQ multiplex PCR; TCRdb's copy keeps in-frame clones and lacks some. The table records about 53,000 clones, approximately 82% of them present only once. Sequencing used peripheral blood. Receptors originate from a human donor in a cohort sampled during active COVID-19. Both conserved end residues are part of each CDR3. The D gene is left open where the match is weak. A row's size may be missing; if present it is once, few, many or a size class.

V,length,size,J,D,DNA,CDR3
TRBV3-1/TRBV3-2,16,few,TRBJ2-1,-,TGTGCCAGCAGCCCCGATCTGACTGGCCGGTACAATGAGCAGTTCTTC,CASSPDLTGRYNEQFF
TRBV7-9,15,medium-sized,TRBJ2-6,-,TGTGCCAGCAGCCCCGTGAGCTCTGGGGCCAACGTCCTGACTTTC,CASSPVSSGANVLTF
TRBV7-9,16,-,TRBJ2-7,-,TGTGCCAGCAGCCCAACGTACGCCGCGAACTCCTACGAGCAGTACTTC,CASSPTYAANSYEQYF
TRBV6-5,12,-,TRBJ2-7,TRBD1,TGTGCCAGCGAGGGGACAGGACGGGAGCAGTACTTC,CASEGTGREQYF
TRBV9,15,-,TRBJ1-1,TRBD1,TGTGCCAGCAGCCTCAGAACGGGACAGGGCACTGAAGCTTTCTTT,CASSLRTGQGTEAFF
TRBV6-5,14,-,TRBJ1-2,-,TGTGCCAGCAGTTTTGGACTGGGTAACTATGGCTACACCTTC,CASSFGLGNYGYTF
TRBV5-1,14,-,TRBJ1-3,-,TGCGCCAGTCAGAAGGGAGACGGCGGAAACACCATATATTTT,CASQKGDGGNTIYF
TRBV28,17,-,TRBJ2-1,TRBD1,TGTGCCAGCAGTGAGACAACCGGGACAGGGTTTAACAATGAGCAGTTCTTC,CASSETTGTGFNNEQFF
TRBV28,17,-,TRBJ2-7,-,TGTGCCAGCAGTCCCCAGGGGGGCAGCCCCGCTGGGTTCGAGCAGTACTTC,CASSPQGGSPAGFEQYF
TRBV24-1,12,-,TRBJ1-1,-,TGTGCCACCAGTGATTTTAACGGGGAAGCTTTCTTT,CATSDFNGEAFF
TRBV11-2,15,-,TRBJ1-3,-,TGTGCCAGCAGCTTAGCGGGGAGCGGCTCGGACACCATATATTTT,CASSLAGSGSDTIYF
TRBV5-6,14,-,TRBJ2-5,-,TGTGCCAGCAGCTTTGCAACGGGTAGAGAGACCCAGTACTTC,CASSFATGRETQYF
TRBV6-1,18,-,TRBJ2-5,TRBD2,TGTGCCAGCAGTGATGTTCTAGGACTAGCGGGGACAGGAGAGACCCAGTACTTC,CASSDVLGLAGTGETQYF
TRBV7-2,14,once,TRBJ2-5,TRBD2,TGTGCCAGCAGCTTGGGAGGGCACCAAGAGACCCAGTACTTC,CASSLGGHQETQYF
TRBV27,13,-,TRBJ1-5,-,TGTGCCAGCAGTCACGGGACAAATCAGCCCCAGCATTTT,CASSHGTNQPQHF
TRBV4-1,19,once,TRBJ2-3,TRBD2,TGCGCCAGCAGCCGACGTCCTAGCGGGAGGAAAGGGGAGACAGATACGCAGTATTTT,CASSRRPSGRKGETDTQYF
TRBV3-1/TRBV3-2,15,-,TRBJ2-7,-,TGTGCCAGCAGCTCCCAGACAGCTAGCTCCTACGAGCAGTACTTC,CASSSQTASSYEQYF
TRBV5-1,14,-,TRBJ2-3,-,TGCGCCAGCAGCCCTGGGGCCCTTACAGATACGCAGTATTTT,CASSPGALTDTQYF
TRBV4-1,16,-,TRBJ1-3,-,TGCGCCAGCAGCCAAGTCGGGGTCCTCTCTGGAAACACCATATATTTT,CASSQVGVLSGNTIYF
TRBV11-2,15,once,TRBJ2-1,TRBD2,TGTGCCGTAGCAGCGGGAGGGCGGTCCTACAATGAGCAGTTCTTC,CAVAAGGRSYNEQFF
TRBV5-1,12,-,TRBJ2-1,-,TGCGCCAGCAGCTTGGGGGGCTATGAGCAGTTCTTC,CASSLGGYEQFF
TRBV7-2,14,-,TRBJ1-2,-,TGTGCCAGCAGCTTAGGGGGAGCTAACTATGGCTACACCTTC,CASSLGGANYGYTF
TRBV12-5,19,once,TRBJ1-1,-,TGTGCTAGTGGTTTGGCCCCGACGGGGACTAGTGGTTCGAACACTGAAGCTTTCTTT,CASGLAPTGTSGSNTEAFF
TRBV7-9,14,-,TRBJ1-1,TRBD1,TGTGCCAGCAGCCTGACAGGGGAGGTCTCTGAAGCTTTCTTT,CASSLTGEVSEAFF
TRBV6-6,13,-,TRBJ1-3,-,TGTGCCGCCCAGGGAACTTCTGGAAACACCATATATTTT,CAAQGTSGNTIYF
TRBV6-2/TRBV6-3,19,-,TRBJ2-7,-,TGTGCCAGCAGTTACTTCTCGCCGGGATCCGGGATCGGCCCCTACGAGCAGTACTTC,CASSYFSPGSGIGPYEQYF
TRBV19,14,-,TRBJ2-7,TRBD1,TGTGCCAGTAGTACCGACAGGGTTGGGAACGAGCAGTACTTC,CASSTDRVGNEQYF
TRBV18,16,-,TRBJ1-6,-,TGTGCCAGCTCACCATCGATGGACACATTTAATTCACCCCTCCACTTT,CASSPSMDTFNSPLHF
TRBV5-1,14,-,TRBJ1-2,-,TGCGCCAGCAGCTTGGACCTCGGTGCTTATGGCTACACCTTC,CASSLDLGAYGYTF
TRBV11-2,14,-,TRBJ1-1,TRBD1,TGTGCCAGCAGCCACAGACAGGGGAGCCCTGAAGCTTTCTTT,CASSHRQGSPEAFF
TRBV3-1/TRBV3-2,15,-,TRBJ2-5,-,TGTGCCAGCAGCCAAGAACGAGGGAGCGGAGAGACCCAGTACTTC,CASSQERGSGETQYF
TRBV5-4,14,-,TRBJ2-2,-,TGTGCCAGCAGCTTGGACAGTAACACCGGGGAGCTGTTTTTT,CASSLDSNTGELFF
TRBV19,14,once,TRBJ1-1,-,TGTGCCAGTATAACCAGGGTTGGGGACACTGAAGCTTTCTTT,CASITRVGDTEAFF
TRBV6-5,15,few,TRBJ1-4,-,TGTGCCAGCAGCGAGAACAGTGCAACTAATGAAAAACTGTTTTTT,CASSENSATNEKLFF
TRBV5-4,16,few,TRBJ2-1,-,TGTGCCAGCAGCTCGGTGGCCCGGACAGCCAAGAATGAGCAGTTCTTC,CASSSVARTAKNEQFF
TRBV27,11,-,TRBJ1-2,TRBD1,TGTGCCAGCGGGGGGACAGATGGCTACACCTTC,CASGGTDGYTF
TRBV19,14,-,TRBJ1-6,TRBD1,TGTGCCAGTAGTAAGACCGGGACAGATTCACCCCTCCACTTT,CASSKTGTDSPLHF
TRBV5-1,14,once,TRBJ2-5,-,TGCGCCAGCAGCTTGGGGGCGGGCCAAGAGACCCAGTACTTC,CASSLGAGQETQYF
TRBV5-1,16,-,TRBJ2-3,TRBD2,TGCGCCAGCAGCGCTATCAGCGGGGTCGCAGGAGATACGCAGTATTTT,CASSAISGVAGDTQYF
TRBV27,14,-,TRBJ2-2,-,TGTGCCAGCAGTCGATTACAGGGCACCGGGGAGCTGTTTTTT,CASSRLQGTGELFF
TRBV19,16,once,TRBJ2-7,TRBD1,TGTGCCAGTAGTATACTCGGGACAGGGGCCGGATACGAGCAGTACTTC,CASSILGTGAGYEQYF
TRBV27,13,-,TRBJ2-1,-,TGTGCCAGCAGTTTAATGGGAGTCCATGAGCAGTTCTTC,CASSLMGVHEQFF
TRBV18,13,-,TRBJ2-7,-,TGTGCCAGCTCACCCCCAGGGGCCTACGAGCAGTACTTC,CASSPPGAYEQYF
TRBV28,14,-,TRBJ1-5,-,TGTGCCAGCAGTTTACCGGGGAGCAATCAGCCCCAGCATTTT,CASSLPGSNQPQHF
TRBV7-9,16,-,TRBJ1-1,TRBD1,TGTGCCAGCAGCCCTATTGGGACAGCGGAGAACACTGAAGCTTTCTTT,CASSPIGTAENTEAFF
TRBV29-1,15,-,TRBJ2-3,-,TGCAGCGTTGAATTGGAAACAGCTAGCACAGATACGCAGTATTTT,CSVELETASTDTQYF
TRBV14,18,-,TRBJ1-2,-,TGTGCCAGCAGCCAAAAGGGTCCGAGGGTCGGCCACCGGCCTGGCTACACCTTC,CASSQKGPRVGHRPGYTF
TRBV15,15,-,TRBJ2-7,-,TGTGCCACCAGCAGAGAATGGGGGCTGTCGAACGAGCAGTACTTC,CATSREWGLSNEQYF
TRBV7-3,17,-,TRBJ2-2,TRBD1,TGTGCCAGCAGCTTAACAGGGGGCGCTGGTAACACCGGGGAGCTGTTTTTT,CASSLTGGAGNTGELFF
TRBV3-1/TRBV3-2,15,-,TRBJ1-2,-,TGTGCCAGCAGCCAAGACTGGAGGGAAGTCTATGGCTACACCTTC,CASSQDWREVYGYTF
TRBV10-3,13,-,TRBJ2-2,-,TGTGCCATCAGTGATTATCAGGCCGGGGAGCTGTTTTTT,CAISDYQAGELFF
TRBV7-9,17,-,TRBJ2-3,TRBD2,TGTGCCAGCAGCTTAGGGGTTCTGGCGGGGGTAACAGATACGCAGTATTTT,CASSLGVLAGVTDTQYF
TRBV7-2,18,-,TRBJ2-5,TRBD2,TGTGCCAGCAGCTCCGAAGGGGCTAGCGGGTCGTACCAAGAGACCCAGTACTTC,CASSSEGASGSYQETQYF
TRBV14,14,-,TRBJ1-6,-,TGTGCCAGCAGCCAAGAACTAGCTAATTCACCCCTCCACTTT,CASSQELANSPLHF
TRBV9,14,-,TRBJ1-1,TRBD1,TGTGCCAGCAGCGTGACCTCAGGGGGCTCTGAAGCTTTCTTT,CASSVTSGGSEAFF
TRBV5-1,16,-,TRBJ2-7,TRBD2,TGCGCCAGCAGCGCAGAACCTAGCGGGGGGCTGTACGAGCAGTACTTC,CASSAEPSGGLYEQYF
TRBV2,13,-,TRBJ2-2,-,TGTGCCAGCAGCCGCGGACAAGAGCGGGAGCTGTTTTTT,CASSRGQERELFF
TRBV21-1,16,-,TRBJ1-3,-,TGTGCCAGCACACAGGTTGGATATCCCCCCGGAAACACCATATATTTT,CASTQVGYPPGNTIYF
TRBV18,15,-,TRBJ2-3,TRBD1,TGTGCCAGCTCACCACGGGGGACAGGGGCTCTTGCGCAGTATTTT,CASSPRGTGALAQYF
TRBV12-3/TRBV12-4,13,-,TRBJ2-3,-,TGTGCCAGCAGTGATACAGGGTTCGATACGCAGTATTTT,CASSDTGFDTQYF